The 13 T cell receptor beta chains below were found in one sample sequenced in a study of T-cell memory formation after mild COVID-19. TCRdb fed the 5' RACE reads into MiXCR, producing one record per CDR3 protein. The sample records 350,000 to 500,000 distinct CDR3 sequences, about a sixth being singletons. Material for sequencing was PBMCs or a T cell subset sorted from them (not recorded which). Receptors originate from a man between 18 and 29 years old who had mild COVID-19 (a few samples of this study predate the infection). Cell type and time point are not known.

The V call is TRBV7-9, the J call TRBJ1-2; D is uncertain. This CDR3 spans 12 amino acids. Germline values: CDR1 SEHNR, CDR2 FQNEAQ (reference sequence). V was shortened by 5 bases and J by 7 bases, with 11 bases between the two germline ends. The CDR3 is CASSHESSGYTF. CDR3 bases: TGTGCCAGCAGCCACGAATCAAGTGGCTACACCTTC.

The CDR3 bases are TGTGCCAGTACGGACAGGGAATGGGGGGAGCTGTTTTTT. This codes for CASTDREWGELFF. V is TRBV19 and J is TRBJ2-2, with TRBD1 matching over 8 bases. Trimming removed 7 bases from V and 8 bases from J; junction bases left unmatched: 6. This CDR3 comprises 13 residues. Germline V gene data show CDR1 as LNHDA and CDR2 as SQIVND (reference sequence).

V is TRBV28 and J is TRBJ2-5, with 8 bases identical to TRBD1. Germline V gene data show CDR1 as MDHEN and CDR2 as SYDVKM. V was pared by 9 bases and J by 4 bases, with 4 bases of the junction left unmatched. This CDR3 contains 12 residues. In DNA, the CDR3 is TGTGCCAGTGGACAGGGATCAGAGACCCAGTACTTC. Amino acid sequence: CASGQGSETQYF.

The CDR3 DNA is TGCAGTGCTAGAGATCCGTCGGGGGGCGGCACTGAAGCTTTCTTT. Its translation is CSARDPSGGGTEAFF. The chain combines TRBV20-1 with TRBJ1-1, with D perhaps TRBD1 (6 bases). Germline V gene lookup returns CDR1 DFQATT and CDR2 SNEGSKA (reference sequence). The CDR3 contains 15 residues. V lost 0 bases, J lost 4 bases, and 15 bases lay in between.

This clonotype was seen repeatedly, ten times or more. V gene TRBV12-3 or TRBV12-4 combines with J gene TRBJ1-2, with unresolved D. The V gene lost 4 bases and the J gene lost 14 bases, with 26 bases spanning the gap. This CDR3 is 15 amino acids long. DNA of the CDR3: TGTGCCAGCAGTTCGTTCGGAAGTCCCGATACCCTTCATACCTTC. This gives the protein CASSSFGSPDTLHTF.

The chain combines TRBV12-3 or TRBV12-4 with TRBJ1-6; D unclear. V was cut by 8 bases and J by 10 bases, with 9 bases left in between. The CDR3 extends over 11 amino acids. The CDR3 protein is CASAEISPLHF. The CDR3 region has the DNA TGTGCCAGCGCTGAAATATCACCCCTCCACTTT.

This clonotype was seen more than once but under ten times. The chain joins TRBV9 to TRBJ1-1; TRBD1 is a possible D gene (5 bases). The CDR3 loop spans 15 amino acids. Trimming removed 0 bases at V and 2 bases at J, with 11 bases between. Germline V gene lookup returns CDR1 SGDLS and CDR2 YYNGEE. CDR3 in amino acids: CASSVEPGQNTEAFF. Here the CDR3 DNA reads TGTGCCAGCAGCGTAGAGCCAGGGCAAAACACTGAAGCTTTCTTT. Complete variable domain (other parts from reference TRBV9 and TRBJ1-1): DSGVTQTPKHLITATGQRVTLRCSPRSGDLSVYWYQQSLDQGLQFLIQYYNGEERAKGNILERFSAQQFPDLHSELNLSSLELGDSALYFCASSVEPGQNTEAFFGQGTRLTVV.

The sample holds a few counts of this clonotype. The chain has TRBV9 and TRBJ2-6, with a tentative D call TRBD1 (6 bases). CDR3 length: 16 amino acids. V was trimmed by 2 bases and J by 0 bases, leaving 9 bases between them. Germline-derived CDR1 and CDR2 are SGDLS and YYNGEE. The chain's CDR3 is CASSVGQSSGANVLTF. Here the CDR3 DNA reads TGTGCCAGCAGCGTCGGACAGAGCTCTGGGGCCAACGTCCTGACTTTC.

This clonotype has ten or more counts. This chain connects TRBV24-1 to TRBJ2-3; tentatively, D is TRBD1 (8 bases). Germline V CDR1 and CDR2: KGHDR, SFDVKD. This CDR3 is built from 16 residues. V lost 6 bases to trimming and J lost 5 bases, with 20 bases between them. The CDR3 loop is CATSSGRRGTGDTQYF. CDR3 in DNA: TGTGCCACCAGTAGTGGGCGGCGGGGGACAGGAGATACGCAGTATTTT.

The V gene is TRBV9, the J gene TRBJ1-1, with D perhaps TRBD1 (6 bases). V shed 4 bases and J shed 10 bases, with 14 bases lying between them. In germline, CDR1 is SGDLS, CDR2 YYNGEE. The CDR3 loop spans 12 amino acids. The CDR3 DNA reads TGTGCCAGCAGCCCAGAAAGGGGGTCAGCTTTCTTT. Protein sequence: CASSPERGSAFF.

This clonotype was counted between two and nine times. The chain has TRBV11-2 and TRBJ2-3, with D possibly being TRBD2 (5 bases). Between the trimmed V and J ends, which lost 5 bases and 3 bases, there was a span of 12 bases. This CDR3 is 14 amino acids long. Germline V gene sequence: CDR1 SGHAT, CDR2 FQNNGV. CDR3 coding DNA: TGTGCCAGCAGCCCCGGATGGAGGACAGATACGCAGTATTTT. This sequence encodes CASSPGWRTDTQYF.

A few counts support this clonotype. The V and J genes are TRBV5-1 and TRBJ1-4; D ambiguous. There are 14 residues in the CDR3. Germline lookup yields CDR1 SGHRS and CDR2 YFSETQ. Trimming took off 0 bases at V and 11 bases at J, with 14 bases between the two ends. In DNA, the CDR3 is TGCGCCAGCAGCTTGGATGGCGATGCGGCCAAACTGTTTTTT. It translates to CASSLDGDAAKLFF.

This clonotype was counted between two and nine times. This chain joins TRBV15 and TRBJ2-5, with 7 bases that match TRBD1. Germline V gives CDR1 LNHNV, CDR2 YYDKDF (reference sequence). This CDR3 spans 17 amino acids. The junction had 7 bases not matched to a gene; V was cut back by 0 bases and J by 0 bases. CDR3 amino acids: CATSRDTATGYQETQYF. CDR3 bases: TGTGCCACCAGCAGAGATACCGCGACAGGGTACCAAGAGACCCAGTACTTC.